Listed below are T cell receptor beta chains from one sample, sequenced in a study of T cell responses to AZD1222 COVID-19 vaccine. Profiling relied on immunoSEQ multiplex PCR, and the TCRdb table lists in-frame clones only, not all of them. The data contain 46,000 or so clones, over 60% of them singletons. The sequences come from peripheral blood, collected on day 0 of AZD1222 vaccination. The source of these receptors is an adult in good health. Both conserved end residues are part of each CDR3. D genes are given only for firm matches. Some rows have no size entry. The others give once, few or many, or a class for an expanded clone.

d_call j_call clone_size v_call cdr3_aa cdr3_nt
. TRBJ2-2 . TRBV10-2 CASSDTGRTGELFF TGCGCCAGCAGTGATACAGGGCGCACCGGGGAGCTGTTTTTT
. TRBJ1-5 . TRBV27 CASSPLNQPQHF TGTGCCAGCAGCCCCCTCAATCAGCCCCAGCATTTT
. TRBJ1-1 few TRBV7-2 CASSLQGSNTEAFF TGTGCCAGCAGCTTACAAGGGTCGAACACTGAAGCTTTCTTT
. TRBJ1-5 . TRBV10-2 CASSEGSGETQPQHF TGCGCCAGCAGTGAGGGGTCAGGGGAAACTCAGCCCCAGCATTTT
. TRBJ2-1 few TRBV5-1 CASSENVETEQFF TGCGCCAGCAGTGAAAACGTGGAAACTGAGCAGTTCTTC
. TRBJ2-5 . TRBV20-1 CSAKSGETQYF TGCAGTGCTAAGTCGGGAGAGACCCAGTACTTC
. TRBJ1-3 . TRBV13 CASSRGTGNTIYF TGTGCCAGTTCCAGGGGTACAGGAAACACCATATATTTT
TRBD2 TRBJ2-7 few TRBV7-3 CASSPAGGKSEQYF TGTGCCAGCAGCCCAGCGGGGGGGAAGAGCGAGCAGTACTTC
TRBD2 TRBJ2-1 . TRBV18 CASSPLAGEKEQFF TGTGCCAGCTCACCTTTAGCGGGAGAAAAAGAGCAGTTCTTC
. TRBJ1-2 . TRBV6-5 CASSSPRGYTF TGTGCCAGCAGTTCCCCCCGGGGCTACACCTTC
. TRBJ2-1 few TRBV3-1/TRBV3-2 CASSPTGTMGFENEQFF TGTGCCAGCAGCCCGACCGGGACCATGGGGTTTGAGAATGAGCAGTTCTTC
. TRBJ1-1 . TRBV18 CASSFDGFNTEAFF TGTGCCAGCTCCTTCGACGGATTTAACACTGAAGCTTTCTTT
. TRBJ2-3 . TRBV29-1 CSVMTELGTDTQYF TGCAGCGTCATGACGGAACTTGGCACAGATACGCAGTATTTT
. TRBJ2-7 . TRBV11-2 CASSPRPPVYEQYF TGTGCCAGCAGCCCTCGTCCCCCCGTTTACGAGCAGTACTTC
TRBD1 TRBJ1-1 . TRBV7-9 CASSLKLRGTELENTEAFF TGTGCCAGCAGCTTAAAACTCAGGGGGACAGAGCTGGAGAACACTGAAGCTTTCTTT
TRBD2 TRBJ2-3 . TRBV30 CAWNTPMTSGRASADTQYF TGTGCCTGGAATACCCCCATGACTAGCGGGAGGGCGTCGGCAGATACGCAGTATTTT
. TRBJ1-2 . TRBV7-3 CASSFKGRPLCYGYTF TGTGCCAGCAGCTTCAAAGGTAGGCCTCTTTGTTATGGCTACACCTTC
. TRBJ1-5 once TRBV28 CASSPLPQGHYSNQPQHF TGTGCCAGCAGTCCACTCCCTCAGGGACATTATAGCAATCAGCCCCAGCATTTT
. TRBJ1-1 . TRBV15 CATSRLRDALGAFF TGTGCCACCAGCAGACTCCGGGACGCTTTGGGCGCTTTCTTT
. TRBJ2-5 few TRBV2 CASKGGNTQETQYF TGTGCCAGCAAAGGGGGGAACACGCAAGAGACCCAGTACTTC
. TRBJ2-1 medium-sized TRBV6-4 CASSDGPGFNEQFF TGTGCCAGCAGTGACGGGCCAGGGTTCAATGAGCAGTTCTTC
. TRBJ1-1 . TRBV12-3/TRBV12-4 CASSLGENTEAFF TGTGCCAGCAGTTTGGGGGAAAACACTGAAGCTTTCTTT
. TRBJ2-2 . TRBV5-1 CASMPGLMNTGELFF TGCGCCAGCATGCCGGGACTCATGAACACCGGGGAGCTGTTTTTT
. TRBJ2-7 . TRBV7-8 CASSPSYEQYF TGTGCCAGCAGCCCATCCTACGAGCAGTACTTC
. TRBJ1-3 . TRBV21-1 CATEGIASGSGNTIYF TGTGCCACCGAAGGGATAGCGTCGGGGTCTGGAAACACCATATATTTT
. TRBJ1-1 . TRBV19 CASSFPNVGGSTEAFF TGTGCCAGTAGTTTTCCTAACGTGGGGGGGAGCACTGAAGCTTTCTTT
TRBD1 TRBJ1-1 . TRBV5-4 CASSLAGTGEEAFF TGTGCCAGCAGCTTGGCCGGGACAGGGGAAGAAGCTTTCTTT
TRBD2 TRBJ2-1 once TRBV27 CASSRMGLAGSNEQFF TGTGCCAGCAGTCGGATGGGACTAGCGGGCTCCAATGAGCAGTTCTTC
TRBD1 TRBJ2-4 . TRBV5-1 CASSTTGENIQYF TGCGCCAGCAGCACGACAGGGGAAAACATTCAGTACTTC
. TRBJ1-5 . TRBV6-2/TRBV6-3 CASSYRSSDQPQHF TGTGCCAGCAGTTACCGTTCTTCGGATCAGCCCCAGCATTTT